Reported below is one TCR beta chain. These data belong to a study of shared clonotypes between healthy human individuals. CDR3 length equals 14 residues. V lost 4 bases to trimming and J lost 0 bases, with 7 bases between them. Germline-derived CDR1 and CDR2 are SGHTA and FQGNSA. CD45RO negativity and positive selection for CCR7 defined naive CD8 cells, a population that excluded terminally differentiated effector memory CD45RA+ cells. The table came from immunoSEQ multiplex PCR; TCRdb's copy has only in-frame clones and leaves some out. This sample carries millions of clones, over 85% of them seen once, and the ten largest clones take approximately 1.2%.

Sequenced sample: naive CD8+ T cells sorted from blood. The source of this sequence is a man aged 18 to 30 in good health. The chain has TRBV7-2 and TRBJ1-3; D is ambiguous. The CDR3 DNA follows: TGTGCCAGCAGCTCGACCCTCTCTGGAAACACCATATATTTT. Protein sequence: CASSSTLSGNTIYF.